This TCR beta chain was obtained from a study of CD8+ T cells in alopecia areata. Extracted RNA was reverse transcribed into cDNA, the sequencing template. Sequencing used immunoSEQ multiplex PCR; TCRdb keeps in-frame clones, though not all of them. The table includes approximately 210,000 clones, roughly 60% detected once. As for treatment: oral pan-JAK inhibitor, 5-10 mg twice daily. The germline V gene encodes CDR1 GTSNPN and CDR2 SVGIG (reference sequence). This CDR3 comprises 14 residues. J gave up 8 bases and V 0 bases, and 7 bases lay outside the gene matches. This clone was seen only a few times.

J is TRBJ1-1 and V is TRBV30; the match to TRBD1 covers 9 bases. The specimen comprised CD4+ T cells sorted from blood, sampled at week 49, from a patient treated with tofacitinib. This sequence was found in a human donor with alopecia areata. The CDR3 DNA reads TGTGCCTGGAGTGTACTGCCCGGACAGGGGGAAGCTTTCTTT. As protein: CAWSVLPGQGEAFF.